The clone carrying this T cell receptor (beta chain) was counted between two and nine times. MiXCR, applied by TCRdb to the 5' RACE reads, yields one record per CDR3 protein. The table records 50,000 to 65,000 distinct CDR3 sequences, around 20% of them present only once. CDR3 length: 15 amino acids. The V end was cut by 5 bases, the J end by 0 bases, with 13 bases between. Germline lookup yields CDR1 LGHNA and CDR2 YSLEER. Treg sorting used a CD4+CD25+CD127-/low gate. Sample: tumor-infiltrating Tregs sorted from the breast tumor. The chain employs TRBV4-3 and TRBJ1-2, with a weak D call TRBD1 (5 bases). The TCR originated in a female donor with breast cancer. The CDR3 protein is CASSTTANTNYGYTF. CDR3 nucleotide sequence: TGCGCCAGCAGCACGACAGCAAATACTAACTATGGCTACACCTTC.